This T cell receptor beta chain was identified in a study of vaccination effects on CD4 cells after COVID-19. Study-wide context: After the second dose, samples were taken at median day 72.

The protocol was immunoSEQ multiplex PCR, while the TCRdb copy is restricted to in-frame clones and leaves out a portion. The table shows fewer than 90,000 clones, with around 77% occurring only once. This CDR3 has 16 amino acids. Trimming cost V 2 bases and J 0 bases, with 11 bases left between them. CDR1 is MDHEN and CDR2 is SYDVKM in the germline V gene. With regard to this clone: Its target is unknown.

Before any sequencing was done, the ViraFEST assay used viral peptide pools to expand antigen-specific CD4+ T cells. Scientists isolated CD4+ T cells after an approximately 9-day culture period ended. Everyone in the study got two shots of either the BNT162b2 or mRNA-1273 vaccine. Wells containing 1.5 million to 2.5 million PBMC each were cultured with approximately 9.2 IU/ml IL-2 and 10 ug/ml peptides. The authors exchanged half the medium for IL-2 medium on days 3 and 7. This sequence was found in a human donor who received a COVID-19 vaccine. This chain joins TRBV28 and TRBJ1-5; no clear D. Sequencing used CD4+ T cells from PBMCs cultured with HCoV-OC43 spike peptides, obtained after COVID-19 vaccination. Subset specified: HCoV-OC43 spike overlapping peptide pool stimulation. As DNA, the CDR3 is TGTGCCAGCAGTTTAGGGCAGTATGATAGCAATCAGCCCCAGCATTTT. Protein product: CASSLGQYDSNQPQHF.